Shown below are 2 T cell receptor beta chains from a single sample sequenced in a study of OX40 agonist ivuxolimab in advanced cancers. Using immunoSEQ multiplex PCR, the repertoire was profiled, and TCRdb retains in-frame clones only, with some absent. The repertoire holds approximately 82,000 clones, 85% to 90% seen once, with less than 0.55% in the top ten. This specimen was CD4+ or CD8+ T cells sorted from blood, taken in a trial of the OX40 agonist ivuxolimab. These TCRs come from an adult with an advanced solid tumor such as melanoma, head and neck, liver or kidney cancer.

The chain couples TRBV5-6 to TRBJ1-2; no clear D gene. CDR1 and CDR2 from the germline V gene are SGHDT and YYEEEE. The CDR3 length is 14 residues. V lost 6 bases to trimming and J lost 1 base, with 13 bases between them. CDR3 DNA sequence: TGTGCCAGCATACCGAGGCTCTATAACTATGGCTACACCTTC. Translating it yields CASIPRLYNYGYTF.

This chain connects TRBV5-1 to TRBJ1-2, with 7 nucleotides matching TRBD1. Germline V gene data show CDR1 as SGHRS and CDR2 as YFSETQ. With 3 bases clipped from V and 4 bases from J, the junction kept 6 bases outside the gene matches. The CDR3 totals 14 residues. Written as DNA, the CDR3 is TGCGCCAGCAGCTCGGACAGGACCCTCTATGGCTACACCTTC. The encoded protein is CASSSDRTLYGYTF.